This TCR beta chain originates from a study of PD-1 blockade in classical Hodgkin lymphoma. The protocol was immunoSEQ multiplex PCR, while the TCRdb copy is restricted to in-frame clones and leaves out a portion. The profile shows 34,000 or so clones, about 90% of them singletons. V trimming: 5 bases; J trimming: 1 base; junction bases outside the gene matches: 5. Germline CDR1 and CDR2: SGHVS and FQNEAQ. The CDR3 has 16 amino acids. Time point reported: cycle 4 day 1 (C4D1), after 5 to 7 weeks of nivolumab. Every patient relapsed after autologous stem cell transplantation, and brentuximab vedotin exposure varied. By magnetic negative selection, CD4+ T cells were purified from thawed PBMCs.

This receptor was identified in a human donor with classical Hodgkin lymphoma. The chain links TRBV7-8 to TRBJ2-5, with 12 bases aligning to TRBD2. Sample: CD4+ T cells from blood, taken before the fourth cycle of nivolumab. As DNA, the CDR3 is TGTGCCAGCAGCCCCAGACTAGCGGGGGTCCAAGAGACCCAGTACTTC. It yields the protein CASSPRLAGVQETQYF.